This record looks at one T cell receptor (beta chain) sequence and its context. It may be a read error: a sequence one base away is much more abundant. This sample was taken from a study of breast tumors, draining lymph nodes, adjacent tissues. Trimming pared 5 bases from V and 9 bases from J, leaving 11 bases between. The CDR3 has 12 amino acids. Axillary draining lymph nodes of breast cancer patients supplied the node samples. Using its own MiXCR run on the multiplex PCR reads, TCRdb lists one record per CDR3 protein. This sample yields about 110,000 distinct CDR3 sequences, of which 30% are seen a single time; 5.5% to 6% belongs to the top ten.

This receptor was obtained from a female donor with breast cancer. Some clones in this sample may be carry-over from other donors' samples. The chain carries TRBV12-3 or TRBV12-4 and TRBJ2-1; D is unclear. Sequencing used axillary lymph node tissue. The CDR3 DNA is TGTGCCAGCAGTCAAACTGGCGGTGAGCAGTTCTTC. This codes for CASSQTGGEQFF.